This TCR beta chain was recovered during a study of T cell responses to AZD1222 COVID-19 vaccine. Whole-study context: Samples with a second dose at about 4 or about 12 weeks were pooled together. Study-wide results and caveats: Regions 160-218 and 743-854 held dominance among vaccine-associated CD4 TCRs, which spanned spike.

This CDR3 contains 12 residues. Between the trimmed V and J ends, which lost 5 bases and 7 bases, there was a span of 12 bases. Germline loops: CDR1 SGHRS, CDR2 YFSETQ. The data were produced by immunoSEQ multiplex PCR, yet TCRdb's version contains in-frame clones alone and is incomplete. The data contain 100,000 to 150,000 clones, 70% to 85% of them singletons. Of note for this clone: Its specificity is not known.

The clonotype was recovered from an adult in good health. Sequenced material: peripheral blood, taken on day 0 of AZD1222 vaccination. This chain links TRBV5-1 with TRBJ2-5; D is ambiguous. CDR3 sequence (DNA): TGCGCCAGCAGTTTTGACGAAGGGACCCAGTACTTC. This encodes CASSFDEGTQYF. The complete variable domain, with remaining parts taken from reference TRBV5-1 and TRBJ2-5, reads KAGVTQTPRYLIKTRGQQVTLSCSPISGHRSVSWYQQTPGQGLQFLFEYFSETQRNKGNFPGRFSGRQFSNSRSEMNVSTLELGDSALYLCASSFDEGTQYFGPGTRLLVL.